One and the same sample provided the 24 T cell receptor beta chains below, sequenced in a study of breast tumors, draining lymph nodes, adjacent tissues. TCRdb recomputed calls from the multiplex PCR reads with MiXCR, one row per CDR3 protein. The sample records more than 250,000 distinct CDR3 sequences, 30% to 35% being singletons. Samples came from axillary lymph nodes draining the breast cancer. The sample consisted of axillary lymph node tissue. The source is a female donor with breast cancer. Some clones in this sample may be carry-over from other donors' samples.

The gene calls are TRBV27 and TRBJ2-5; D gene ambiguous. The CDR3 consists of 14 residues. CDR1 is MNHEY and CDR2 is SMNVEV in the germline V gene (reference sequence). Deletions cut 3 bases from V and 1 base from J, with 9 bases between. Written as DNA, the CDR3 is TGTGCCAGCAGTTTCATCGGGCTCCAAGAGACCCAGTACTTC. Amino acid sequence: CASSFIGLQETQYF.

In regard to this clonotype: Relative to the germline gene, one junction end is altered; a read error may explain this. The rearrangement uses TRBV5-4 and TRBJ2-5; D is uncertain. The CDR3 is 14 residues long. Germline CDR1 SGHNT, CDR2 YYREEE (reference sequence). The CDR3 sequence: CASSLGSEQEPQYF. The CDR3, as DNA: TGTGCCAGCAGCTTGGGAAGTGAACAAGAGCCCCAGTACTTC.

The chain links TRBV27 to TRBJ2-7; D is perhaps TRBD1 or TRBD2 (5 bases each). The CDR3 contains 13 residues. Germline V gene sequence: CDR1 MNHEY, CDR2 SMNVEV (reference sequence). V lost 3 bases and J lost 2, with 8 bases in between. Here the CDR3 reads CASSFPGPYEQYF. The CDR3 DNA sequence: TGTGCCAGCAGTTTCCCGGGACCCTACGAGCAGTACTTC.

Concerning this clonotype: The conserved phenylalanine or tryptophan normally closing the CDR3 is absent here, so this likely arose from a read error. The chain recombines TRBV7-6 with TRBJ1-1, with D maybe TRBD1 (5 bases). The germline gives CDR1 SGHVS, CDR2 FNYEAQ. This CDR3 spans 14 amino acids. V was cut by 2 bases and J by 0 bases, with 7 bases left in between. CDR3 in DNA: TGTGCCAGCAGCTTACGACAGATGAACACTGAAGCTTTCCTT. Its translation is CASSLRQMNTEAFL.

This clonotype was counted at least ten times. The rearrangement links TRBV9 to TRBJ2-1, with 8 bases aligning to TRBD2. The CDR3 has 17 amino acids. With 4 bases clipped from V and 7 bases from J, the junction kept 16 bases outside the gene matches. Germline V lookup: CDR1 SGDLS, CDR2 YYNGEE. CDR3: CASSISSGTRAGNEQFF. CDR3 in DNA: TGTGCCAGCAGCATTTCATCCGGGACTAGGGCGGGGAATGAGCAGTTCTTC.

This clonotype was counted ten times or more. The J gene is TRBJ1-2, the V gene TRBV5-4, with 9 bases matching TRBD1. The V gene end was trimmed by 5 bases and the J gene end by 2 bases; junction bases not matched to a gene: 4. The CDR3 has 14 amino acids. Germline lookup yields CDR1 SGHNT and CDR2 YYREEE (reference sequence). CDR3 nucleotides: TGTGCCAGCAGAAAAACAGGGGGCAACTATGGCTACACCTTC. It translates to CASRKTGGNYGYTF.

The table lists this clonotype with many counts. The rearrangement uses TRBV9 and TRBJ1-4; D remains unclear. The ends were cut back, 3 bases at V and 3 bases at J, with 6 bases in the middle. CDR1 is SGDLS, CDR2 YYNGEE, per germline. The CDR3 is 13 amino acids. CDR3 nucleotide sequence: TGTGCCAGCAGCGACGGCCCTAATGAAAAACTGTTTTTT. Translating gives CASSDGPNEKLFF.

Many counts were recorded for this clonotype. V usage is TRBV6-1 and J usage is TRBJ2-5, with 8 bases fitting TRBD1. V lost 6 bases to trimming and J lost 3 bases; unmatched junction nucleotides: 6. CDR3 length equals 14 residues. Germline CDR1 and CDR2: MNHNS and SASEGT. Here the CDR3 reads CASSSGQGKETQYF. DNA for the CDR3: TGTGCCAGCAGCTCCGGACAGGGTAAAGAGACCCAGTACTTC.

This clonotype was detected many times. This chain joins TRBV12-3 or TRBV12-4 and TRBJ2-1, with D unclear. This CDR3 spans 12 amino acids. Trimming left V 5 bases short and J 7 bases short, with 9 bases between. Here the CDR3 reads CASSNGRNEQFF. CDR3 DNA: TGTGCCAGCAGTAATGGACGTAATGAGCAGTTCTTC.

This clonotype was recorded at least ten times. The rearrangement links TRBV7-2 to TRBJ2-3; 12 nucleotides align to TRBD2. CDR1 SGHTA and CDR2 FQGNSA come from the germline V gene. Germline trimming cut 5 bases from V and 4 bases from J; bases unmatched to any gene: 7. CDR3 length equals 16 residues. The CDR3 sequence: CASSLGLAGLADTQYF. CDR3 bases: TGTGCCAGCAGCCTCGGACTAGCGGGGCTAGCAGATACGCAGTATTTT.

Points on this clonotype: A much larger clone differs by one base, so this may be a read error. The chain recombines TRBV20-1 with TRBJ2-5, with 8 bases identical to TRBD1. The CDR3 loop spans 12 amino acids. Germline V lookup: CDR1 DFQATT, CDR2 SNEGSKA (reference sequence). The CDR3 DNA follows: TGCAGTGCTGAGACAGGGGTAGAGACCCCGTACTTC. Translation: CSAETGVETPYF.

This clonotype was seen many times. The rearrangement links TRBV6-5 to TRBJ2-7, with D perhaps being TRBD1 or TRBD2 (5 bases each). V lost 8 bases and J lost 3, with 11 bases in between. Germline V gives CDR1 MNHEY, CDR2 SVGAGI. The CDR3 covers 12 residues. The CDR3 DNA sequence: TGTGCCAGCCGGGACGGTCTCTACGAGCAGTACTTC. It encodes CASRDGLYEQYF.

This clonotype showed up just a few times. The chain links TRBV6-2 or TRBV6-3 to TRBJ2-1; possible D gene TRBD2, 5 bases. Germline CDR1 MNHEY, CDR2 SVGEGT. There are 16 residues in the CDR3. V lost 3 bases and J 2 bases, leaving 14 bases between the germline ends. The CDR3 DNA sequence: TGTGCCAGCAGTTATTGGAGGCCGTCCGCCTACAATGAGCAGTTCTTC. Its translation is CASSYWRPSAYNEQFF.

As for this clonotype: Since a much larger clone is just one base distant, this may be a read error. This chain links TRBV20-1 with TRBJ2-7; 7 bases agree with TRBD2. CDR3 size: 13 residues. J lost 4 bases, V lost 7 bases, and 10 bases had no gene match. The germline V gene has CDR1 DFQATT and CDR2 SNEGSKA (reference sequence). This chain's CDR3 is CSGGRGSGYEQYF. CDR3 DNA sequence: TGCAGTGGGGGTCGCGGGAGTGGGTACGAGCAGTACTTC.

This clonotype turned up a few times. CDR3 DNA sequence: TGTGCCTGGAGTCCTAGCGGGAGGGGGCAGTTCTTC. Translation gives CAWSPSGRGQFF. This sequence joins TRBV30 and TRBJ2-1; 12 bases are shared with TRBD2. The germline CDR1 and CDR2 sequences are GTSNPN and SVGIG (reference sequence). V shed 2 bases and J 12 bases; nucleotides not matched to a gene: 2. This CDR3 is 12 amino acids long. The complete variable domain, with remaining parts taken from reference TRBV30 and TRBJ2-1, reads SQTIHQWPATLVQPVGSPLSLECTVEGTSNPNLYWYRQAAGRGLQLLFYSVGIGQISSEVPQNLSASRPQDRQFILSSKKLLLSDSGFYLCAWSPSGRGQFFGPGTRLTVL.

About this clonotype: A much larger clone lies one base from this, so it may be a read error. The J gene is TRBJ2-7, the V gene TRBV5-1, with TRBD1 as a possible D gene (5 bases). Germline V gives CDR1 SGHRS, CDR2 YFSETQ. The CDR3 is 15 amino acids. The CDR3 nucleotides read TGCGCCTGCAGCTTGGCCTCTCAGGGTTCCTACGAGCAGTACTTC. Its protein product is CACSLASQGSYEQYF.

This chain connects TRBV7-9 to TRBJ2-5; D may be TRBD1 or TRBD2 (5 bases each). CDR3 length: 13 residues. Trimming took 5 bases from V and 4 from J, leaving 11 bases between them. CDR1 is SEHNR and CDR2 is FQNEAQ in the germline V gene (reference sequence). The CDR3 is CASSTTGTETQYF. The CDR3 DNA reads as TGTGCCAGCAGCACAACCGGGACAGAGACCCAGTACTTC. Looking up the rest from reference TRBV7-9 and TRBJ2-5 gives the full variable domain: DTGVSQNPRHKITKRGQNVTFRCDPISEHNRLYWYRQTLGQGPEFLTYFQNEAQLEKSRLLSDRFSAERPKGSFSTLEIQRTEQGDSAMYLCASSTTGTETQYFGPGTRLLVL.

This clonotype was detected ten times or more. The chain links TRBV6-6 to TRBJ2-1; no clear D. The CDR3 length is 13 residues. From germline, CDR1 is MNHNY and CDR2 SVGAGI (reference sequence). V was trimmed by 3 bases and J by 8 bases, leaving 11 bases between them. Written as DNA, the CDR3 is TGTGCCAGCAGTTATATCCGGCAGGATGAGCAGTTCTTC. Translation: CASSYIRQDEQFF.

To note about this clonotype: A much larger clonotype is one base distant, so this may be a read error. The chain joins TRBV13 to TRBJ2-1; 8 positions agree with TRBD2. The CDR3 loop spans 15 amino acids. J was trimmed by 12 bases and V by 1 base; bases with no gene match: 11. CDR1 and CDR2 (germline): PRHDT, FYEKMQ (reference sequence). CDR3 nucleotides: TGTGCCAGCAGCTTAGTTGGGACTAGATCGGGGGGGCAGTTCTTC. Translating gives CASSLVGTRSGGQFF.

About this clonotype: This may come from a read error, since a much larger clone is one base off. The CDR3 bases are TGTGCCAGCAGCCGGACAGGGACCGTGGACATCGGGGAGCTGTTTTTT. It encodes CASSRTGTVDIGELFF. The rearrangement links TRBV16 to TRBJ2-2, with 8 bases matching TRBD1. The V gene end was trimmed by 4 bases and the J gene end by 7 bases; junction bases not matched to a gene: 11. The germline V gene encodes CDR1 KGHSY and CDR2 FQNENV. This CDR3 region has 16 residues.

This clonotype has at least ten counts. V is TRBV11-2 and J is TRBJ1-2; D is unresolved. The CDR3 loop spans 13 amino acids. V lost 2 bases to trimming and J lost 4 bases, with 8 bases between them. Germline-derived CDR1 and CDR2 are SGHAT and FQNNGV. This CDR3 reads CASSLSRTYGYTF. CDR3 coding DNA: TGTGCCAGCAGCTTATCGAGAACCTATGGCTACACCTTC.

About this clonotype itself: A much larger clone is a single base away; this may be a read error. The chain is built from TRBV6-6 and TRBJ1-2; D is unresolved. Germline V CDR1 and CDR2: MNHNY, SVGAGI (reference sequence). The CDR3 spans 14 residues. The CDR3 nucleotides read TGTGCCAGCAGTTACAGGGCGTCCGTAGAAGGCTACGCCTTC. Amino acid sequence: CASSYRASVEGYAF.

This clonotype came up many times. The rearrangement uses TRBV5-4 and TRBJ2-1; 9 bases fit TRBD2. Unmatched junction bases numbered 6, after V lost 5 bases and J lost 0 bases. This CDR3 spans 16 amino acids. CDR1 and CDR2 from the germline V gene are SGHNT and YYREEE (reference sequence). CDR3 nucleotide sequence: TGTGCCAGCAGTAGCGGGAGCGAGAACTCCTACAATGAGCAGTTCTTC. Residues: CASSSGSENSYNEQFF.

The sample holds many counts of this clonotype. The chain couples TRBV5-1 to TRBJ1-2; a weak D match, TRBD1 (5 bases). CDR3 length equals 14 residues. Germline assignment: CDR1 SGHRS and CDR2 YFSETQ. V was shortened by 3 bases and J by 4 bases, with 13 bases between the two germline ends. The CDR3 loop reads CASSSGFQGYGYTF. As DNA, the CDR3 is TGCGCCAGCAGCTCGGGGTTCCAGGGCTATGGCTACACCTTC.